This T cell receptor beta chain was sequenced during a study of vaccination effects on CD4 cells after COVID-19. Whole-study context: A density of roughly 2 million PBMC per well was used; these cells were cultured with around 10 IU/ml IL-2 and approximately 10 ug/ml peptides.

Trimming removed 3 bases from V and 4 bases from J, with 10 bases in between. Germline V gives CDR1 SGHTA, CDR2 FQGNSA. The CDR3 contains 14 residues. As concerns this clone: Its antigen remains unknown.

Produced via immunoSEQ multiplex PCR; TCRdb's table is partial and in-frame only. Among approximately 57,000 clones listed, around 84% were seen once. It was after roughly ten days of culture that CD4+ T cells were isolated. Each participant was administered two doses of either the BNT162b2 or the mRNA-1273 vaccine. All vaccine recipients tested negative for nucleocapsid antibodies and had never contracted SARS-CoV-2 infection. Cultures got half-medium changes with IL-2 on days 3 and 7. Broader study findings: Late post-vaccination samples showed marked contraction of infection- and vaccine-induced clones.

The clonotype originates from a human donor who received a COVID-19 vaccine. The sequencing used CD4+ T cells from PBMCs cultured without peptide, collected after COVID-19 vaccination. The chain links TRBV7-2 to TRBJ2-1, with D hard to call. CDR3 sequence: CASSFRVIYNEQFF. The CDR3 DNA reads TGTGCCAGCAGCTTTAGGGTCATATACAATGAGCAGTTCTTC.